A selection of T cell receptor beta chains follows, all from one sample in a study of T-cell memory formation after mild COVID-19. Via MiXCR, TCRdb re-called the 5' RACE reads, giving one row per CDR3 protein. The table shows approximately 500,000 distinct CDR3 sequences, with around a quarter occurring only once. Material: PBMCs or a T cell subset sorted from them (not recorded which). These TCRs come from an adult woman who had mild COVID-19 (a few samples of this study predate the infection). Cell type and time point are not known. Both conserved end residues are part of each CDR3. Each record gives: J gene, D gene, V gene, clone size, CDR3 DNA, CDR3 protein. D genes are given only for firm matches. Clone size is given for some rows only: seen once, a few or many times, or a class if the clone is expanded.

J gene: TRBJ2-1; D gene: TRBD2; V gene: TRBV7-8; clone size: -; CDR3 DNA: TGTGCCAGCAGCTTAGTGACTAGCGGGATTGGGGTCTACAATGAGCAGTTCTTC; CDR3 protein: CASSLVTSGIGVYNEQFF
J gene: TRBJ2-7; D gene: -; V gene: TRBV24-1; clone size: -; CDR3 DNA: TGTGCCACCAGTGATTTGTTTCCTCCCTACGAGCAGTACTTC; CDR3 protein: CATSDLFPPYEQYF
J gene: TRBJ2-2; D gene: TRBD1; V gene: TRBV29-1; clone size: -; CDR3 DNA: TGCAGCGCTAAACAGGTGGGGACAGGGGGCCCGAACACCGGGGAGCTGTTTTTT; CDR3 protein: CSAKQVGTGGPNTGELFF
J gene: TRBJ2-7; D gene: TRBD1; V gene: TRBV20-1; clone size: few; CDR3 DNA: TGCAGTGCTACACCCGGGACAGCTACCTACGAGCAGTACTTC; CDR3 protein: CSATPGTATYEQYF
J gene: TRBJ2-1; D gene: -; V gene: TRBV7-3; clone size: few; CDR3 DNA: TGTGCCAGCAGTCCCGGGTCAGGCTACAATGAGCAGTTCTTC; CDR3 protein: CASSPGSGYNEQFF
J gene: TRBJ2-5; D gene: TRBD1; V gene: TRBV7-2; clone size: -; CDR3 DNA: TGTGCCAGCAGCTTGCCTGGACAGGTCGGAGAAGAGACCCAGTACTTC; CDR3 protein: CASSLPGQVGEETQYF
J gene: TRBJ1-2; D gene: -; V gene: TRBV6-5; clone size: -; CDR3 DNA: TGTGCCAGCAGTTACTCGAGACGGACGGATTTCTATGGCTACACCTTC; CDR3 protein: CASSYSRRTDFYGYTF
J gene: TRBJ1-5; D gene: -; V gene: TRBV7-2; clone size: once; CDR3 DNA: TGTGCCAGCAGCTTAGACGCCACTAGCAATCAGCCCCAGCATTTT; CDR3 protein: CASSLDATSNQPQHF
J gene: TRBJ1-5; D gene: -; V gene: TRBV3-1; clone size: -; CDR3 DNA: TGTGCCAGCAGCCAAGGGATTATCAGCAATCAGCCCCAGCATTTT; CDR3 protein: CASSQGIISNQPQHF
J gene: TRBJ2-3; D gene: -; V gene: TRBV30; clone size: -; CDR3 DNA: TGTGCCTGGAGTCCGACGGCTAGAACGCAGTATTTT; CDR3 protein: CAWSPTARTQYF
J gene: TRBJ2-7; D gene: -; V gene: TRBV5-6; clone size: many; CDR3 DNA: TGTGCCAGCAGCTTGGGCACAGGAAGATACGAGCAGTACTTC; CDR3 protein: CASSLGTGRYEQYF
J gene: TRBJ2-2; D gene: -; V gene: TRBV12-3/TRBV12-4; clone size: few; CDR3 DNA: TGTGCCAGCAGTTTTGAGGGGTCGAACACCGGGGAGCTGTTTTTT; CDR3 protein: CASSFEGSNTGELFF
J gene: TRBJ2-2; D gene: -; V gene: TRBV5-1; clone size: few; CDR3 DNA: TGCGCCAGCAGCTTGGAGGGTAGTAGGCTGGCCGGGGAGCTGTTTTTT; CDR3 protein: CASSLEGSRLAGELFF
J gene: TRBJ1-1; D gene: -; V gene: TRBV12-3/TRBV12-4; clone size: -; CDR3 DNA: TGTGCCAGCAGTTACCCAGGGGAAAAGGCTTTCTTT; CDR3 protein: CASSYPGEKAFF
J gene: TRBJ2-3; D gene: TRBD1; V gene: TRBV5-1; clone size: many; CDR3 DNA: TGCGCCAGCTCCTCCGGGACAGGGGGTGCAGATACGCAGTATTTT; CDR3 protein: CASSSGTGGADTQYF
J gene: TRBJ1-5; D gene: -; V gene: TRBV27; clone size: -; CDR3 DNA: TGTGCCAGCAGGCCAAATAGCAATCAGCCCCAGCATTTT; CDR3 protein: CASRPNSNQPQHF
J gene: TRBJ2-3; D gene: TRBD2; V gene: TRBV20-1; clone size: -; CDR3 DNA: TGCAGTGCTAGGTTAAGCGGGGGATCAGATACGCAGTATTTT; CDR3 protein: CSARLSGGSDTQYF
J gene: TRBJ2-7; D gene: -; V gene: TRBV20-1; clone size: many; CDR3 DNA: TGCAGTGCTGCGGGCCTAGCTCTCTACGAGCAGTACTTC; CDR3 protein: CSAAGLALYEQYF
J gene: TRBJ2-1; D gene: TRBD1; V gene: TRBV12-3/TRBV12-4; clone size: few; CDR3 DNA: TGTGCCAGCAGTCTTCTACCCAGGGACAGCCGTTTCTCCTACAATGAGCAGTTCTTC; CDR3 protein: CASSLLPRDSRFSYNEQFF
J gene: TRBJ2-5; D gene: -; V gene: TRBV5-1; clone size: -; CDR3 DNA: TGCGCCAGCAGCTTCGCTCTTGAGACCCAGTACTTC; CDR3 protein: CASSFALETQYF
J gene: TRBJ2-1; D gene: -; V gene: TRBV5-1; clone size: few; CDR3 DNA: TGCGCCAGCAGCCCCCCGGGCGGGATCAATGAGCAGTTCTTC; CDR3 protein: CASSPPGGINEQFF
J gene: TRBJ2-2; D gene: -; V gene: TRBV7-3; clone size: -; CDR3 DNA: TGTGCCAGCAGCCCACACGGTGGGAGCACCGGGGAGCTGTTTTTT; CDR3 protein: CASSPHGGSTGELFF
J gene: TRBJ2-1; D gene: -; V gene: TRBV9; clone size: -; CDR3 DNA: TGTGCCAGCAGCGTAATTGATTCAGGGACGGGCTCCTACAATGAGCAGTTCTTC; CDR3 protein: CASSVIDSGTGSYNEQFF
J gene: TRBJ2-1; D gene: -; V gene: TRBV4-1; clone size: few; CDR3 DNA: TGCGCCAGCAGCCAAGTCGTAACAGGGATGGACAATGAGCAGTTCTTC; CDR3 protein: CASSQVVTGMDNEQFF
J gene: TRBJ2-7; D gene: -; V gene: TRBV5-1; clone size: few; CDR3 DNA: TGCGCCAGCAGCTTGACGAGGAGCTCCTACGAGCAGTACTTC; CDR3 protein: CASSLTRSSYEQYF
J gene: TRBJ2-4; D gene: -; V gene: TRBV20-1; clone size: -; CDR3 DNA: TGCAGTGCTAGAGGGGTCGGACAGAACATTCAGTACTTC; CDR3 protein: CSARGVGQNIQYF
J gene: TRBJ2-1; D gene: -; V gene: TRBV6-2/TRBV6-3; clone size: few; CDR3 DNA: TGTGCCAGCAGTTACTCGACAGGCAGCTCCTACAATGAGCAGTTCTTC; CDR3 protein: CASSYSTGSSYNEQFF
J gene: TRBJ1-6; D gene: -; V gene: TRBV15; clone size: few; CDR3 DNA: TGTGCCACCAGCAGAAATCCCTATAATTCACCCCTCCACTTT; CDR3 protein: CATSRNPYNSPLHF
J gene: TRBJ2-3; D gene: -; V gene: TRBV7-6; clone size: -; CDR3 DNA: TGTGCCAGCAGCTTAGCTGGCTCTAGTAAGCCCCAGTATTTT; CDR3 protein: CASSLAGSSKPQYF
J gene: TRBJ1-2; D gene: -; V gene: TRBV20-1; clone size: -; CDR3 DNA: TGCAGTGCTAGTGCGGCTCCTAACTATGGCTACACCTTC; CDR3 protein: CSASAAPNYGYTF
J gene: TRBJ2-5; D gene: TRBD2; V gene: TRBV5-1; clone size: few; CDR3 DNA: TGCGCCAGCAGACGGACTAGCGGGGGCCAAGAGACCCAGTACTTC; CDR3 protein: CASRRTSGGQETQYF
J gene: TRBJ2-1; D gene: -; V gene: TRBV12-3/TRBV12-4; clone size: -; CDR3 DNA: TGTGCCAGCAGTTTATTGGGGACAATCTCCTACAATGAGCAGTTCTTC; CDR3 protein: CASSLLGTISYNEQFF
J gene: TRBJ2-4; D gene: -; V gene: TRBV5-1; clone size: few; CDR3 DNA: TGCGCCAGCAGCTCCGGATCAGCCAAAAACATTCAGTACTTC; CDR3 protein: CASSSGSAKNIQYF